The following is a T cell receptor (beta chain) sequence with its context. The data stem from a study of blood T cell repertoires in COVID-19. Turning to the study itself: Spain, Italy and the United States supplied samples that represented acute and convalescent COVID-19. Sources were T cells, B-cell-depleted T cells, or PBMCs; the material itself was cDNA or gDNA.

The V gene's germline CDR1 is SEHNR and CDR2 FQNEAQ (reference sequence). V was shortened by 2 bases and J by 5 bases, with 13 bases between the two germline ends. The CDR3 consists of 14 residues. As processed by the authors: Estimated nucleated cell counts came from reference gene primer amplification. Generated by immunoSEQ multiplex PCR, the TCRdb table keeps only in-frame clones and is missing some. The V and J calls and clone size were taken over from that table, and D and trimming were inferred from the DNA. This table has about 210,000 clones, roughly 78% appearing once. The source is a woman in her thirties or forties with acute or convalescent COVID-19. Source material: peripheral blood. This chain connects TRBV7-9 to TRBJ2-7, with a possible D match to TRBD2 (6 bases). CDR3 nucleotides: TGTGCCAGCAGCTTACACGGGAGTGTCAACGAGCAGTACTTC. Its protein product is CASSLHGSVNEQYF.